A selection of T cell receptor beta chains follows, all from one sample in a study of cytomegalovirus exposure and HLA in healthy donors. Measured with immunoSEQ multiplex PCR; TCRdb has only the in-frame clones, and not every one. This table has 55,000 or so clones, roughly 80% appearing once. The sample taken for sequencing was PBMCs. All receptors derive from a man younger than 45 in good health and CMV-seronegative. CDR3s leave out the opening cysteine and the closing phenylalanine or tryptophan. Each record gives: J gene, V gene, CDR3 protein.

J: TRBJ2-1; V: TRBV6-6; CDR3: ASTRGESEQF
J: TRBJ2-3; V: TRBV11-3; CDR3: ASSNRVGSTDTQY
J: TRBJ1-2; V: TRBV9; CDR3: ASSVDGTGKGYT
J: TRBJ2-1; V: TRBV14; CDR3: ASSPQVGDRSSYNEQF
J: TRBJ1-1; V: TRBV27; CDR3: ASSLTGTGGTNTEAF
J: TRBJ2-1; V: TRBV7-6; CDR3: ASSLIGASSYNEQF
J: TRBJ1-3; V: TRBV27; CDR3: ASSSGQGVYGNTIY
J: TRBJ1-2; V: TRBV9; CDR3: ASSESRGTAAGLRSGYT
J: TRBJ1-2; V: TRBV5-1; CDR3: ASSLGTGGEPNYGYT
J: TRBJ1-1; V: TRBV27; CDR3: ASSFLGQKAF
J: TRBJ2-2; V: TRBV5-4; CDR3: ASSYAMAGELF
J: TRBJ2-3; V: TRBV15; CDR3: ATSREQGATDTQY
J: TRBJ1-4; V: TRBV15; CDR3: ATSRVSRPDEKLF
J: TRBJ2-2; V: TRBV7-2; CDR3: ASSLAGVTGELF
J: TRBJ1-1; V: TRBV19; CDR3: ASSPGPGVDTEAF
J: TRBJ2-1; V: TRBV19; CDR3: ASSRTSGSFYNEQF
J: TRBJ1-2; V: TRBV12-5; CDR3: ASGQTHGYT
J: TRBJ2-3; V: TRBV25-1; CDR3: ASSDTGEADTQY
J: TRBJ1-6; V: TRBV28; CDR3: ASSLGDRGNSPLH
J: TRBJ2-5; V: TRBV11-2; CDR3: ASSPGQLQETQY
J: TRBJ1-5; V: TRBV7-2; CDR3: ASSLSGDQPQH
J: TRBJ2-5; V: TRBV9; CDR3: ASTNRGGAQETQY
J: TRBJ2-3; V: TRBV14; CDR3: ASSPKAGVLTDTQY
J: TRBJ2-3; V: TRBV9; CDR3: ASSVKLDPSTDTQY
J: TRBJ1-3; V: TRBV7-2; CDR3: ASSSRSSGNTIY
J: TRBJ2-2; V: TRBV28; CDR3: ASKNGGTGELF
J: TRBJ2-1; V: TRBV27; CDR3: ASSLSGEGGDRRGNEQF
J: TRBJ1-1; V: TRBV11-1; CDR3: ASSLQGRGATEAF
J: TRBJ2-3; V: TRBV19; CDR3: ASSRHRGRLADTQY
J: TRBJ1-2; V: TRBV7-2; CDR3: ASSLARGNRDGYT
J: TRBJ2-1; V: TRBV29-1; CDR3: SVGLADNEQF
J: TRBJ2-6; V: TRBV7-2; CDR3: ASSSRSGANVLT
J: TRBJ2-3; V: TRBV29-1; CDR3: SVDDGRPITDTQY
J: TRBJ2-7; V: TRBV6-5; CDR3: ASSRGTGSFYEQY
J: TRBJ2-3; V: TRBV10-3; CDR3: AISVISLAGGTDTQY
J: TRBJ2-2; V: TRBV15; CDR3: ATSRVYRIDTGELF
J: TRBJ2-3; V: TRBV10-2; CDR3: AIRTSGSTDTQY
J: TRBJ2-1; V: TRBV6-1; CDR3: ASTLAGVSYNEQF
J: TRBJ2-7; V: TRBV14; CDR3: ASSQNNGRFYEQY
J: TRBJ1-2; V: TRBV5-5; CDR3: ASSTDLRGNYGYT
J: TRBJ2-1; V: TRBV6-1; CDR3: ASSQGGRYNEQF
J: TRBJ2-1; V: TRBV4-2; CDR3: ASSPQTSGYNEQF
J: TRBJ2-1; V: TRBV7-7; CDR3: ASSLNSIPFSEQF
J: TRBJ1-2; V: TRBV6-4; CDR3: ASSDRLGTGGVYGYT
J: TRBJ2-7; V: TRBV27; CDR3: ASNNLAASGDYEQY
J: TRBJ2-7; V: TRBV9; CDR3: ASSVSIVSRNEQY
J: TRBJ2-7; V: TRBV19; CDR3: ASSDSGTSSYEQY
J: TRBJ1-3; V: TRBV6-5; CDR3: ASRRAGATGNTIY
J: TRBJ1-2; V: TRBV15; CDR3: ATSRDQAGSYGYT
J: TRBJ2-2; V: TRBV5-6; CDR3: ASSLNRGLAGELF
J: TRBJ1-4; V: TRBV7-8; CDR3: ASSLHLQGSTNEKLF
J: TRBJ2-2; V: TRBV5-4; CDR3: ASSLGASGSANTGELF
J: TRBJ2-2; V: TRBV6-4; CDR3: ASSDSASGSTGELF
J: TRBJ2-1; V: TRBV7-6; CDR3: ASSRAGGRWNEQF
J: TRBJ2-3; V: TRBV7-6; CDR3: ASSLRGRGVVDTQY
J: TRBJ2-5; V: TRBV7-2; CDR3: ASRLASVYQETQY
J: TRBJ1-4; V: TRBV6-6; CDR3: ASHGQEKLF